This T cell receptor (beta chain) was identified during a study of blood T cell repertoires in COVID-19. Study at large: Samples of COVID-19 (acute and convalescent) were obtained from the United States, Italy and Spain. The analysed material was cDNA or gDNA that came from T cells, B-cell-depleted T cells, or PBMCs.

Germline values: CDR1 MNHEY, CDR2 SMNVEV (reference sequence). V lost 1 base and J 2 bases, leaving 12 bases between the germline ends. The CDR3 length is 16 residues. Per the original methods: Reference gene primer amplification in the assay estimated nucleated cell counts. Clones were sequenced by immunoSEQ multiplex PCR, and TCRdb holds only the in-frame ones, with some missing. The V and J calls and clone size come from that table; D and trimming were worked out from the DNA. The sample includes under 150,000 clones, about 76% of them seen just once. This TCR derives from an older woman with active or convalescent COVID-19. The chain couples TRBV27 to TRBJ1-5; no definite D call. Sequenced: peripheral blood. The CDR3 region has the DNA TGTGCCAGCAGTTTATATTCCGGGTTAGGCAATCAGCCCCAGCATTTT. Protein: CASSLYSGLGNQPQHF.